What follows are 22 T cell receptor beta chains derived from one specimen sequenced in a study of blood T cell repertoires in COVID-19. Profiled with immunoSEQ multiplex PCR; TCRdb holds only in-frame clones, not every one. This sample has 30,000 to 40,000 clones, with less than 85% found just once. Material for sequencing was peripheral blood. The receptors originated from a woman aged 65 to 85 with acute or convalescent COVID-19.

V is TRBV11-2 and J is TRBJ2-7; D possibly corresponds to TRBD2 (5 bases). CDR1 and CDR2 (germline): SGHAT, FQNNGV. CDR3 length: 16 amino acids. Trimming stripped 3 bases from V and 6 bases from J, with 21 bases between. CDR3 in DNA: TGTGCCAGCAGCTTTGGGTTAAGAGGGAAAGGTGGCGAGCAGTACTTC. This sequence encodes CASSFGLRGKGGEQYF.

The chain is built from TRBV3-1 (or the pseudogene TRBV3-2) and TRBJ2-2; D is uncertain. Germline-derived CDR1 and CDR2 are LGHDT and YNNKEL (reference sequence). The CDR3 has 13 amino acids. V gave up 3 bases and J gave up 10 bases, with 12 bases separating them. The CDR3 here is CASSHRRAAELFF. The CDR3 coding sequence is TGTGCCAGCAGCCACCGTAGAGCCGCGGAGCTGTTTTTT.

This clone was observed a handful of times. The chain recombines TRBV5-6 with TRBJ1-5, with 7 bases fitting TRBD1. V was pared by 4 bases and J by 4 bases, with 8 bases of the junction left unmatched. Germline V gene lookup returns CDR1 SGHDT and CDR2 YYEEEE. This CDR3 has 15 amino acids. The CDR3 sequence: CASSLSTGRNQPQHF. As DNA, the CDR3 is TGTGCCAGCAGCCTATCGACAGGGAGGAATCAGCCCCAGCATTTT.

The V and J genes are TRBV19 and TRBJ1-4; 7 nucleotides agree with TRBD1. The CDR3 runs to 20 residues. Germline loops: CDR1 LNHDA, CDR2 SQIVND (reference sequence). After removal of 1 base from V and 0 bases from J, the junction contained 14 bases not matched to a gene. For the CDR3, the DNA is TGTGCCAGTAGTATAGCCTACCCCCAGGGGGTGAAGACAACTAATGAAAAACTGTTTTTT. The encoded protein is CASSIAYPQGVKTTNEKLFF.

The CDR3 DNA sequence: TGCGCCAGCAGTCCAGGGGGAAACATTCAGTACTTC. This translates into CASSPGGNIQYF. The genes are TRBV10-1 and TRBJ2-4; 7 nucleotides line up with TRBD1. This CDR3 comprises 12 residues. The germline gives CDR1 WNHNN, CDR2 SYGVQD (reference sequence). Trimming at V came to 5 bases and at J to 6 bases, leaving 1 base not matched to a gene.

J is TRBJ2-1 and V is TRBV21-1; TRBD2, the table's D call, lacks a check against the DNA. TRBV21-1 is noted as a pseudogene. The CDR3 totals 13 residues. CDR3 sequence (DNA): TGTGCCAGCAGCAGGGACTCTGACAATGAGCAGTTCTTC. Translated, it gives CASSRDSDNEQFF.

This chain joins TRBV28 and TRBJ1-1, with TRBD1 identical over 9 bases. Germline lookup yields CDR1 MDHEN and CDR2 SYDVKM. The J segment lost 8 bases and the V segment lost 5 bases, leaving 9 bases of the junction unmatched. The CDR3 is 14 amino acids. DNA for the CDR3: TGTGCCAGCAGTCTACAGGGGGCGACAAGAGAAGCTTTCTTT. Protein sequence: CASSLQGATREAFF.

The chain combines TRBV5-5 with TRBJ2-1, with 9 bases that match TRBD2. The V segment lost 4 bases and the J segment 9 bases; nucleotides outside the gene matches: 14. Germline CDR1 and CDR2: SGHKS and YYEKEE (reference sequence). The CDR3 sequence is 16 residues long. The CDR3 DNA sequence: TGTGCCAGCAGCACGGGGAGTAGCGGGAGTGTTGGTGAGCAGTTCTTC. Translating gives CASSTGSSGSVGEQFF. Drawing the rest from reference TRBV5-5 and TRBJ2-1, the complete variable domain is DAGVTQSPTHLIKTRGQQVTLRCSPISGHKSVSWYQQVLGQGPQFIFQYYEKEERGRGNFPDRFSARQFPNYSSELNVNALLLGDSALYLCASSTGSSGSVGEQFFGPGTRLTVL.

This clone was detected only once. V usage is TRBV6-5 and J usage is TRBJ1-2; no reliable D call. Germline loops: CDR1 MNHEY, CDR2 SVGAGI. The ends were cut back, 5 bases at V and 7 bases at J, with 14 bases in the middle. The length of the CDR3 is 13 residues. The CDR3 coding sequence is TGTGCCAGCAGTCCCCGCCCCGCGGGTGGCTACACCTTC. Translated: CASSPRPAGGYTF.

The chain links TRBV9 to TRBJ2-3; 7 bases agree with TRBD2. The CDR3 spans 16 residues. Germline V gene lookup returns CDR1 SGDLS and CDR2 YYNGEE. V trimming: 1 base; J trimming: 1 base; junction bases outside the gene matches: 6. CDR3 amino acids: CASSVLTSLGTDTQYF. In nucleotides, the CDR3 is TGTGCCAGCAGCGTATTGACTAGCCTCGGCACAGATACGCAGTATTTT.

This sequence joins TRBV2 and TRBJ2-2; 7 bases align to TRBD2. CDR1 is SNHLY and CDR2 is FYNNEI in the germline V gene. V dropped 7 bases and J dropped 9; count of bases not matched to a gene: 11. The length of the CDR3 is 14 residues. The CDR3 reads CASKGGGALRELFF. CDR3 sequence (DNA): TGTGCCAGCAAGGGCGGGGGTGCGTTGAGGGAGCTGTTTTTT.

The CDR3 spells CASSFSRVETQYF. In DNA, the CDR3 is TGTGCCAGCAGTTTTTCCAGGGTGGAGACCCAGTACTTC. The gene calls are TRBV12-3 or TRBV12-4 and TRBJ2-5, with D perhaps matching TRBD1 (5 bases). Deletions cut 3 bases from V and 5 bases from J, with 10 bases between. This CDR3 has 13 residues.

The J gene is TRBJ1-1, the V gene TRBV4-1, with D unclear. V lost 0 bases and J 6 bases, leaving 11 bases between the germline ends. The CDR3 contains 14 residues. Germline CDR1 and CDR2: MGHRA and YSYEKL. DNA for the CDR3: TGCGCCAGCAGCCAAGATTGGGTGGCGGCTGAAGCTTTCTTT. Its protein is CASSQDWVAAEAFF.

The chain joins TRBV6-5 to TRBJ2-2; a weak D match, TRBD1 (5 bases). The length of the CDR3 is 14 residues. Trimming stripped 8 bases from V and 2 bases from J, with 12 bases between. From germline, CDR1 is MNHEY and CDR2 SVGAGI. The CDR3 DNA follows: TGTGCCAGCGCTGGCCAGGGTAACACCGGGGAGCTGTTTTTT. Its translation is CASAGQGNTGELFF.

The genes are TRBV5-6 and TRBJ2-7, with TRBD1 matching over 9 bases. The CDR3 spans 15 residues. Losses at the gene ends were 3 bases for V and 4 bases for J; bases not matched to a gene: 8. Germline V lookup: CDR1 SGHDT, CDR2 YYEEEE. CDR3 in DNA: TGTGCCAGCAGCTCCGGGACAGGGAGTTTTTACGAGCAGTACTTC. It is translated as CASSSGTGSFYEQYF.

The rearrangement links TRBV29-1 to TRBJ1-3; TRBD1 might be the D (5 bases). This CDR3 contains 14 residues. V lost 3 bases, J lost 4 bases, and 13 bases lay in between. Germline CDR1 SQVTM, CDR2 ANQGSEA. CDR3 nucleotides: TGCAGCGTTGAGACAGAACTTAACGGAAACACCATATATTTT. Its translation: CSVETELNGNTIYF. Variable domain in full (rest from reference TRBV29-1 and TRBJ1-3): SAVISQKPSRDICQRGTSLTIQCQVDSQVTMMFWYRQQPGQSLTLIATANQGSEATYESGFVIDKFPISRPNLTFSTLTVSNMSPEDSSIYLCSVETELNGNTIYFGEGSWLTVV.

This clone was observed once. This CDR3 is also generated by other DNA sequences in the sample. The V gene is TRBV28, the J gene TRBJ1-6; 7 nucleotides align to TRBD1. The CDR3 sequence is 16 residues long. V dropped 2 bases and J dropped 0; count of bases not matched to a gene: 1. CDR1 and CDR2 (germline): MDHEN, SYDVKM. CDR3 in amino acids: CASSLPGGSYNSPLHF. The CDR3 nucleotides read TGTGCCAGCAGTTTACCAGGGGGCTCCTATAATTCACCCCTCCACTTT. Drawing the rest from reference TRBV28 and TRBJ1-6, the complete variable domain is DVKVTQSSRYLVKRTGEKVFLECVQDMDHENMFWYRQDPGLGLRLIYFSYDVKMKEKGDIPEGYSVSREKKERFSLILESASTNQTSMYLCASSLPGGSYNSPLHFGNGTRLTVT.

The rearrangement joins TRBV24-1 to TRBJ2-7, with 10 bases fitting TRBD2. Germline CDR1 and CDR2: KGHDR and SFDVKD. The CDR3 loop spans 15 amino acids. Trimming cost V 4 bases and J 4 bases; bases outside gene matches: 6. CDR3 loop: CATSDPLAGVYEQYF. CDR3 DNA: TGTGCCACCAGTGACCCCCTAGCGGGAGTGTACGAGCAGTACTTC.

Only one count was recorded for this clone. CDR3 loop: CASRTSRRGMNTEAFF. CDR3 bases: TGTGCCAGCAGAACGTCCCGCAGGGGAATGAACACTGAAGCTTTCTTT. This chain joins TRBV28 and TRBJ1-1; perhaps TRBD1 as D (6 bases). Trimming removed 6 bases from V and 0 bases from J, with 17 bases in between. Germline values: CDR1 MDHEN, CDR2 SYDVKM. The length of the CDR3 is 16 residues. Complete variable domain (other parts from reference TRBV28 and TRBJ1-1): DVKVTQSSRYLVKRTGEKVFLECVQDMDHENMFWYRQDPGLGLRLIYFSYDVKMKEKGDIPEGYSVSREKKERFSLILESASTNQTSMYLCASRTSRRGMNTEAFFGQGTRLTVV.

J is TRBJ1-3 and V is TRBV4-1, with D uncertain. Trimming cost V 4 bases and J 0 bases, with 10 bases left between them. The CDR3 has 15 residues. The V gene's germline CDR1 is MGHRA and CDR2 YSYEKL. CDR3 sequence: CASSPEVSSGNTIYF. CDR3 coding DNA: TGCGCCAGCAGCCCCGAGGTGAGCTCTGGAAACACCATATATTTT.

The chain couples TRBV6-2 or TRBV6-3 to TRBJ1-2, with 10 bases matching TRBD1. V lost 2 bases and J lost 10; bases outside the gene matches: 7. This CDR3 comprises 14 residues. CDR1 is MNHEY and CDR2 is SVGEGT in the germline V gene. CDR3 DNA: TGTGCCAGCAGTTACATCCTGGGACAGGGGTCCTACACCTTC. Translating it yields CASSYILGQGSYTF.

The chain employs TRBV13 and TRBJ2-7; 7 positions match TRBD1. The CDR3 contains 14 residues. Germline loops: CDR1 PRHDT, CDR2 FYEKMQ (reference sequence). Trimming at V came to 1 base and at J to 5 bases, leaving 5 bases not matched to a gene. The CDR3: CASSLADRVHEQYF. CDR3 in DNA: TGTGCCAGCAGCTTAGCCGACAGGGTCCACGAGCAGTACTTC. Full variable domain (remainder filled in from reference TRBV13 and TRBJ2-7): AAGVIQSPRHLIKEKRETATLKCYPIPRHDTVYWYQQGPGQDPQFLISFYEKMQSDKGSIPDRFSAQQFSDYHSELNMSSLELGDSALYFCASSLADRVHEQYFGPGTRLTVT.